This TCR beta chain was found in a study of blood T cell repertoires in COVID-19. Measured with immunoSEQ multiplex PCR; TCRdb has only the in-frame clones, and not every one. This table holds 200,000 to 300,000 clones, roughly 86% found once. Per the germline V gene, CDR1 is LNHDA and CDR2 is SQIVND (reference sequence). With V trimmed by 5 bases and J by 3 bases, 12 bases remained unmatched. This CDR3 spans 17 amino acids. Individuals aged about 18 to 89 years were recruited from 24 US areas. Membership in each cohort depended on participant-reported clinical history. The sequenced material came from PBMCs or T cells enriched from blood (not recorded which). The sequence was obtained from a woman aged 40 to 49 with acute COVID-19. J is TRBJ2-5 and V is TRBV19; 10 positions agree with TRBD2. CDR3: CASSLPLLAGAEETQYF. As DNA, the CDR3 is TGTGCCAGTAGTCTCCCTCTTCTAGCGGGAGCCGAAGAGACCCAGTACTTC.